Presented here are 14 T cell receptor beta chains from one specimen sequenced in a study of cytomegalovirus exposure and HLA in healthy donors. The primer mix had 60 Vbeta and 13 Jbeta primers. The repertoire was sequenced with immunoSEQ multiplex PCR; TCRdb's copy has only in-frame clones and lacks some. Of about 64,000 clones in the sample, 85% are singletons; the top ten hold roughly 10%. Material for sequencing was PBMCs. The receptors derive from a female donor in good health and CMV-seronegative.

This clone has just one count. V is TRBV5-1 and J is TRBJ2-3, with 12 bases matching TRBD2. Germline-derived CDR1 and CDR2 are SGHRS and YFSETQ. This CDR3 is built from 17 residues. The junction had 8 bases not matched to a gene; V was cut back by 1 base and J by 5 bases. Written as DNA, the CDR3 is TGCGCCAGCAGCTTGTGGTCTAGCGGGGGGGCTCAAGATACGCAGTATTTT. It yields the protein CASSLWSSGGAQDTQYF. Full variable domain (missing parts from reference TRBV5-1 and TRBJ2-3): KAGVTQTPRYLIKTRGQQVTLSCSPISGHRSVSWYQQTPGQGLQFLFEYFSETQRNKGNFPGRFSGRQFSNSRSEMNVSTLELGDSALYLCASSLWSSGGAQDTQYFGPGTRLTVL.

The J gene is TRBJ2-5, the V gene TRBV19; 8 nucleotides align to TRBD2. V dropped 3 bases and J dropped 4; count of bases not matched to a gene: 4. Germline V gene sequence: CDR1 LNHDA, CDR2 SQIVND (reference sequence). This CDR3 region has 14 residues. CDR3 coding DNA: TGTGCCAGTAGTATTGGACTAGCAAGAGAGACCCAGTACTTC. Its protein product is CASSIGLARETQYF.

The chain is built from TRBV30 and TRBJ2-7, with D possibly TRBD1 on 7 matching bases. The CDR3 sequence is 12 residues long. Germline-derived CDR1 and CDR2 are GTSNPN and SVGIG (reference sequence). V lost 4 bases, J lost 6 bases, and 13 bases lay in between. The DNA for the CDR3 is TGTGCCTGGAAGAACAGGGGAGGCGAGCAGTACTTC. Protein sequence: CAWKNRGGEQYF.

CDR3 in amino acids: CASNQKYFSGNTIYF. The CDR3 coding sequence is TGTGCCAGCAACCAGAAATACTTTAGCGGAAACACCATATATTTT. This sequence joins TRBV27 and TRBJ1-3, with D unclear. Trimming took 7 bases from V and 4 from J, leaving 17 bases between them. The CDR3 is 15 amino acids. The germline V gene encodes CDR1 MNHEY and CDR2 SMNVEV (reference sequence).

As to this clone: The same CDR3 can be traced to other DNA sequences in this sample. This chain links TRBV9 with TRBJ2-1, with 11 bases identical to TRBD2. CDR1 SGDLS and CDR2 YYNGEE come from the germline V gene. V was pared by 4 bases and J by 7 bases, with 7 bases of the junction left unmatched. The CDR3 runs to 15 residues. The CDR3 sequence: CASSPRLAGRNEQFF. The CDR3 DNA follows: TGTGCCAGCAGCCCTCGACTAGCGGGAAGGAATGAGCAGTTCTTC.

There are a few counts of this clone. At one end, the junction sequence differs from germline, possibly due to a read error. The chain recombines TRBV28 with TRBJ2-7, with TRBD2 matching 14 bases. The CDR3 runs 15 residues. CDR1 is MDHEN and CDR2 is SYDVKM in the germline V gene. The CDR3 is CASTLGTSGRREQYF. Written as DNA, the CDR3 is TGTGCCAGCACTTTAGGGACTAGCGGGAGACGCGAGCAGTACTTC.

The J gene is TRBJ1-1, the V gene TRBV28; 10 bases agree with TRBD1. The germline V gene has CDR1 MDHEN and CDR2 SYDVKM. The CDR3 runs to 14 residues. Losses at the gene ends were 4 bases for V and 8 bases for J; bases not matched to a gene: 7. In DNA, the CDR3 is TGTGCCAGCAGTTCCGGGACAGGGGAGGCCGAAGCTTTCTTT. It yields the protein CASSSGTGEAEAFF.

The V gene is TRBV28, the J gene TRBJ1-2, with 9 bases fitting TRBD1. The CDR3 is made up of 12 amino acids. Germline V gene lookup returns CDR1 MDHEN and CDR2 SYDVKM. The trim removed 5 bases at V and 8 bases at J, leaving 3 bases unmatched. The CDR3 region is CASSTGGQGYTF. The CDR3 bases are TGTGCCAGCAGTACAGGGGGCCAGGGCTACACCTTC.

This CDR3 is CASSLRGPVNIQYF. DNA for the CDR3: TGTGCCAGCAGCCTCAGGGGGCCCGTAAACATTCAGTACTTC. The chain joins TRBV27 to TRBJ2-4; 8 bases map to TRBD1. The ends lost 6 bases at V and 6 bases at J; junction bases unmatched: 7. In germline, CDR1 is MNHEY, CDR2 SMNVEV (reference sequence). The CDR3 is made up of 14 amino acids.

V gene TRBV4-1 combines with J gene TRBJ2-5, with D maybe TRBD1 (6 bases). The DNA matches TRBJ2-7 better at its end, which makes the J call doubtful. The germline V gene has CDR1 MGHRA and CDR2 YSYEKL. This CDR3 contains 15 residues. DNA of the CDR3: TGCGCCAGCAGCCAAGATGGGACATCTGGCTACGAGCAGTACTTC. Amino acids: CASSQDGTSGYEQYF.

This clone has only one observation. The chain employs TRBV6-6 and TRBJ1-1; no reliable D call. The ends were cut back, 0 bases at V and 1 base at J, with 6 bases in the middle. The germline gives CDR1 MNHNY, CDR2 SVGAGI (reference sequence). The length of the CDR3 is 14 residues. The CDR3: CASSYSGGNTEAFF. The CDR3 DNA reads as TGTGCCAGCAGTTACTCGGGAGGGAACACTGAAGCTTTCTTT.

The sample holds a few counts of this clone. This chain links TRBV6-1 with TRBJ2-2, with D tentatively TRBD2 (6 bases). The CDR3 consists of 15 residues. The V gene lost 7 bases and the J gene lost 3 bases, with 15 bases spanning the gap. Germline lookup yields CDR1 MNHNS and CDR2 SASEGT. The CDR3 DNA sequence: TGTGCCAGCATTTTGACATGGGGGGACACCGGGGAGCTGTTTTTT. It encodes CASILTWGDTGELFF.

The V gene is TRBV5-1, the J gene TRBJ2-7; D is perhaps TRBD1 (6 bases). V dropped 4 bases and J dropped 4 bases, with 12 bases sitting between them. The CDR3 runs 13 residues. Germline assignment: CDR1 SGHRS and CDR2 YFSETQ. Written as DNA, the CDR3 is TGCGCCAGCAGCCTCGGGACACTTTACGAGCAGTACTTC. It translates to CASSLGTLYEQYF.

V usage is TRBV7-9 and J usage is TRBJ2-7; perhaps TRBD1 as D (5 bases). The V gene's germline CDR1 is SEHNR and CDR2 FQNEAQ (reference sequence). CDR3 length equals 13 residues. The ends were cut back, 1 base at V and 5 bases at J, with 9 bases in the middle. The CDR3 loop reads CASSLVRDHEQYF. Written as DNA, the CDR3 is TGTGCCAGCAGCTTAGTCAGGGATCACGAGCAGTACTTC. Together with reference TRBV7-9 and TRBJ2-7, the CDR3 gives the full variable domain: DTGVSQNPRHKITKRGQNVTFRCDPISEHNRLYWYRQTLGQGPEFLTYFQNEAQLEKSRLLSDRFSAERPKGSFSTLEIQRTEQGDSAMYLCASSLVRDHEQYFGPGTRLTVT.